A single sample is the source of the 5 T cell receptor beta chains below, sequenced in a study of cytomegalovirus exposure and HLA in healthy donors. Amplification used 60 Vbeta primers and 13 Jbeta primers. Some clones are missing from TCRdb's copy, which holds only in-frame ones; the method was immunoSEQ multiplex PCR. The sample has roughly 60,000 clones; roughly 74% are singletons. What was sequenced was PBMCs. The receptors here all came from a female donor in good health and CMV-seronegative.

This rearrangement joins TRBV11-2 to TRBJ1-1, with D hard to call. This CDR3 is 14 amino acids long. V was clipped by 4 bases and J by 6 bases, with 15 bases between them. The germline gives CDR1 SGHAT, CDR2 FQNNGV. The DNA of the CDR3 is TGTGCCAGCAGCTCGGCGGGGTTCTCGGCTGAAGCTTTCTTT. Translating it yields CASSSAGFSAEAFF.

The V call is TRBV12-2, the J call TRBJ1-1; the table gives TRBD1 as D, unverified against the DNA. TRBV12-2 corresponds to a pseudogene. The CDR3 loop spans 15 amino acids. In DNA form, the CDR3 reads TGTGCAAGTCGCTTAGTTACAGCCGTTAACACTGAAGCTTTCTTT. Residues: CASRLVTAVNTEAFF.

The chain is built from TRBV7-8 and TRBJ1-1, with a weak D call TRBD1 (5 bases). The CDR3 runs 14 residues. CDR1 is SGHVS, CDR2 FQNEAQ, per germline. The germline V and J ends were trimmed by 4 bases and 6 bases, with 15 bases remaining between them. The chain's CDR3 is CASSSGRGRPEAFF. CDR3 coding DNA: TGTGCCAGCAGCTCGGGGCGGGGTCGACCTGAAGCTTTCTTT.

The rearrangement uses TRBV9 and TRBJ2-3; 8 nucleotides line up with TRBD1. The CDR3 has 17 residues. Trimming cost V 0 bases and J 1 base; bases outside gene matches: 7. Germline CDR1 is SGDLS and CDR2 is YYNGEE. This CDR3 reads CASSVGFWGQGTDTQYF. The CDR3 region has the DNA TGTGCCAGCAGCGTAGGATTCTGGGGACAGGGCACAGATACGCAGTATTTT.

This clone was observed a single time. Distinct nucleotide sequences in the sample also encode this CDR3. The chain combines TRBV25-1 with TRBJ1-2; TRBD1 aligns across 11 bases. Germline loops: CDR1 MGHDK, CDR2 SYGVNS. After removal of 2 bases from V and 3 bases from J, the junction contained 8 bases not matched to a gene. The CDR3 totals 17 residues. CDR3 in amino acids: CASSEGGQGDYDYGYTF. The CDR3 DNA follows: TGTGCCAGCAGTGAAGGGGGACAGGGGGATTATGACTATGGCTACACCTTC.